These 32 T cell receptor beta chains were sequenced from one sample in a study of shared clonotypes between healthy human individuals. Naive CD8 populations comprised CD45RO-negative cells positively selected for CCR7, excluding terminally differentiated effector memory CD45RA+ cells. Method: immunoSEQ multiplex PCR; TCRdb's copy keeps in-frame clones and lacks some. The sample records about 680,000 clones, just over 90% being singletons. Sequencing was performed on naive CD8+ T cells sorted from blood. The receptor set was obtained from a man aged 25-40 years in good health.

The CDR3 sequence is CASSLGGQAEAFF. CDR3 nucleotides: TGTGCCAGCAGCCTTGGAGGGCAGGCTGAAGCTTTCTTT. The rearrangement links TRBV7-6 to TRBJ1-1; D unclear. The germline V and J ends were trimmed by 5 bases and 6 bases, with 13 bases remaining between them. The CDR3 has 13 amino acids. From germline, CDR1 is SGHVS and CDR2 FNYEAQ. Filled out from reference TRBV7-6 and TRBJ1-1, the complete variable domain reads GAGVSQSPRYKVTKRGQDVALRCDPISGHVSLYWYRQALGQGPEFLTYFNYEAQQDKSGLPNDRFSAERPEGSISTLTIQRTEQRDSAMYRCASSLGGQAEAFFGQGTRLTVV.

This clone was observed a few times. The V and J genes are TRBV4-3 and TRBJ1-3; tentatively, D is TRBD1 (6 bases). This CDR3 is 13 amino acids long. The germline V gene has CDR1 LGHNA and CDR2 YSLEER. Trimming removed 1 base at V and 16 bases at J, with 17 bases between. In DNA, the CDR3 is TGCGCCAGCAGCCAAGGCCTGGCTGGACAGCGTTATTTT. Translating gives CASSQGLAGQRYF.

V is TRBV29-1 and J is TRBJ2-7, with TRBD1 matching 8 bases. This CDR3 comprises 12 residues. CDR1 SQVTM and CDR2 ANQGSEA come from the germline V gene. The V and J ends lost 7 bases and 6 bases, in that order; junction bases with no gene match: 8. Written as DNA, the CDR3 is TGCAGCGCCGAGACAGGGGAGGTCGAGCAGTACTTC. Amino acid sequence: CSAETGEVEQYF.

The V gene is TRBV27, the J gene TRBJ2-2; D is tentatively TRBD1 or TRBD2 (5 bases each). This CDR3 has 14 amino acids. V was trimmed by 5 bases and J by 3 bases, leaving 10 bases between them. In germline, CDR1 is MNHEY, CDR2 SMNVEV (reference sequence). The CDR3 loop is CASSRGSYTGELFF. The DNA of the CDR3 is TGTGCCAGCAGTCGGGGCAGCTACACCGGGGAGCTGTTTTTT.

This chain uses TRBV7-2 with TRBJ1-1, with TRBD1 identical over 8 bases. CDR1 is SGHTA and CDR2 is FQGNSA in the germline V gene. The CDR3 length is 15 residues. J was trimmed by 3 bases and V by 4 bases; bases with no gene match: 7. Here the CDR3 reads CASSYRQGRYTEAFF. The CDR3 DNA sequence: TGTGCCAGCAGCTACCGACAGGGGAGGTACACTGAAGCTTTCTTT.

The genes are TRBV4-1 and TRBJ1-1, with 8 nucleotides matching TRBD1. The germline CDR1 and CDR2 sequences are MGHRA and YSYEKL. The CDR3 covers 17 residues. Trimming cost V 3 bases and J 1 base; bases outside gene matches: 10. CDR3 in amino acids: CASSQEIAGTGNTEAFF. CDR3 DNA sequence: TGCGCCAGCAGCCAGGAAATCGCCGGGACAGGGAACACTGAAGCTTTCTTT.

The chain has TRBV7-9 and TRBJ1-3; D ambiguous. Germline-derived CDR1 and CDR2 are SEHNR and FQNEAQ (reference sequence). The CDR3 runs to 14 residues. V was trimmed by 2 bases and J by 2 bases, leaving 7 bases between them. The CDR3 DNA sequence: TGTGCCAGCAGCTTACCGGGAGCTGGAAACACCATATATTTT. As protein: CASSLPGAGNTIYF.

The CDR3 reads CAGSDGVSRGPQPQHF. The CDR3 DNA is TGCGCCGGATCAGACGGGGTCTCACGGGGGCCTCAGCCCCAGCATTTT. The rearrangement joins TRBV23-1 to TRBJ1-5, with D maybe TRBD1 (6 bases). TRBV23-1 is an open reading frame, and its role is uncertain. With 11 bases removed from V and 6 bases from J, the gap between germline ends came to 26 bases. There are 16 residues in the CDR3.

CDR3 DNA: TGTGCCAGCAGCTTAGGTCAGAACCTATACAATGAGCAGTTCTTC. Protein sequence: CASSLGQNLYNEQFF. This chain uses TRBV7-6 with TRBJ2-1; no definite D call. Trimming took off 1 base at V and 4 bases at J, with 11 bases between the two ends. Germline assignment: CDR1 SGHVS and CDR2 FNYEAQ. This CDR3 contains 15 residues.

This clone is a singleton in its sample. The V call is TRBV28, the J call TRBJ2-1; no definite D call. Trimming stripped 7 bases from V and 2 bases from J, with 15 bases between. CDR1 and CDR2 from the germline V gene are MDHEN and SYDVKM. The CDR3 has 15 amino acids. The CDR3 DNA is TGTGCCAGCACCCTGCATCACGGAACCTACAATGAGCAGTTCTTC. It translates to CASTLHHGTYNEQFF. Together with reference TRBV28 and TRBJ2-1, the CDR3 gives the full variable domain: DVKVTQSSRYLVKRTGEKVFLECVQDMDHENMFWYRQDPGLGLRLIYFSYDVKMKEKGDIPEGYSVSREKKERFSLILESASTNQTSMYLCASTLHHGTYNEQFFGPGTRLTVL.

The chain is built from TRBV7-2 and TRBJ2-7, with 11 bases matching TRBD2. Trimming took 5 bases from V and 4 from J; bases not matched to a gene: 7. Germline-derived CDR1 and CDR2 are SGHTA and FQGNSA. The CDR3 spans 15 residues. The CDR3 loop reads CASSPSSGRFYEQYF. The CDR3 DNA reads TGTGCCAGCAGCCCTTCTAGCGGGAGGTTTTACGAGCAGTACTTC.

The rearrangement joins TRBV7-9 to TRBJ1-2, with a possible D match to TRBD1 (6 bases). Germline V gene sequence: CDR1 SEHNR, CDR2 FQNEAQ (reference sequence). Trimming stripped 2 bases from V and 4 bases from J, with 11 bases between. The CDR3 covers 14 residues. The DNA for the CDR3 is TGTGCCAGCAGCTTACAGAGGGACACCTATGGCTACACCTTC. Its translation: CASSLQRDTYGYTF.

The rearrangement joins TRBV9 to TRBJ2-7; 11 bases align to TRBD2. This CDR3 region has 15 residues. CDR1 is SGDLS and CDR2 is YYNGEE in the germline V gene. After removal of 4 bases from V and 2 bases from J, the junction contained 5 bases not matched to a gene. This CDR3 is CASSPGTSGTYEQYF. CDR3 nucleotide sequence: TGTGCCAGCAGCCCCGGGACTAGCGGAACCTACGAGCAGTACTTC. Full variable domain (missing parts from reference TRBV9 and TRBJ2-7): DSGVTQTPKHLITATGQRVTLRCSPRSGDLSVYWYQQSLDQGLQFLIQYYNGEERAKGNILERFSAQQFPDLHSELNLSSLELGDSALYFCASSPGTSGTYEQYFGPGTRLTVT.

The rearrangement links TRBV7-6 to TRBJ2-2; D not certain. Germline values: CDR1 SGHVS, CDR2 FNYEAQ. The CDR3 runs 14 residues. V lost 0 bases and J 2 bases, leaving 4 bases between the germline ends. The CDR3 here is CASSLATNTGELFF. The DNA of the CDR3 is TGTGCCAGCAGCTTAGCGACAAACACCGGGGAGCTGTTTTTT.

In nucleotides, the CDR3 is TGTGCCAGCAGCCGCCTTAGCTCCTACGAGCAGTACTTC. Protein: CASSRLSSYEQYF. This sequence joins TRBV5-8 and TRBJ2-7; D is uncertain. This CDR3 is 13 amino acids long. Per the germline V gene, CDR1 is SGHTS and CDR2 is YDEGEE. V lost 4 bases and J lost 0, with 8 bases in between.

This clone has a handful of counts. The chain has TRBV11-2 and TRBJ1-1, with D possibly matching TRBD1 (5 bases). Trimming removed 1 base at V and 5 bases at J, with 5 bases between. This CDR3 is built from 12 residues. Germline V lookup: CDR1 SGHAT, CDR2 FQNNGV. CDR3 loop: CASSLAGTEAFF. In DNA form, the CDR3 reads TGTGCCAGCAGCTTAGCAGGGACTGAAGCTTTCTTT.

The J gene is TRBJ1-3, the V gene TRBV19; D may be TRBD1 (5 bases). Per germline, CDR1 LNHDA and CDR2 SQIVND (reference sequence). V was shortened by 3 bases and J by 0 bases, with 9 bases between the two germline ends. There are 15 residues in the CDR3. CDR3 loop: CASSIEGTSGNTIYF. CDR3 DNA sequence: TGTGCCAGTAGTATCGAGGGGACCTCTGGAAACACCATATATTTT.

A single count supports this clone. This chain uses TRBV27 with TRBJ2-2, with 8 positions matching TRBD2. V was pared by 2 bases and J by 7 bases, with 3 bases of the junction left unmatched. The V gene's germline CDR1 is MNHEY and CDR2 SMNVEV (reference sequence). This CDR3 spans 14 amino acids. The CDR3 sequence is CASSLRSGIGELFF. CDR3 nucleotides: TGTGCCAGCAGTTTACGTAGCGGGATCGGGGAGCTGTTTTTT.

The chain combines TRBV11-2 with TRBJ2-3, with TRBD2 as a possible D gene (6 bases). The CDR3 loop spans 14 amino acids. With 3 bases removed from V and 4 bases from J, the gap between germline ends came to 11 bases. Germline values: CDR1 SGHAT, CDR2 FQNNGV. The CDR3 nucleotides are TGTGCCAGCAGCTTGACTAGTTTCGCAGATACGCAGTATTTT. Translation: CASSLTSFADTQYF.

The V gene is TRBV5-6, the J gene TRBJ1-1; tentative D call: TRBD1 (6 bases). Germline-derived CDR1 and CDR2 are SGHDT and YYEEEE. This CDR3 region has 14 residues. V was shortened by 4 bases and J by 0 bases, with 10 bases between the two germline ends. CDR3 sequence: CASSPQGVNTEAFF. The CDR3 DNA reads as TGTGCCAGCAGCCCACAGGGTGTGAACACTGAAGCTTTCTTT. Full variable domain (remainder filled in from reference TRBV5-6 and TRBJ1-1): DAGVTQSPTHLIKTRGQQVTLRCSPKSGHDTVSWYQQALGQGPQFIFQYYEEEERQRGNFPDRFSGHQFPNYSSELNVNALLLGDSALYLCASSPQGVNTEAFFGQGTRLTVV.

The V gene is TRBV2, the J gene TRBJ1-1, with D hard to call. This CDR3 region has 13 residues. Germline CDR1 is SNHLY and CDR2 is FYNNEI. Trimming shortened V by 2 bases and J by 6 bases, and 10 bases separated the two germline ends. The DNA of the CDR3 is TGTGCCAGCAGTGAACCATCGACACCTGAAGCTTTCTTT. This gives the protein CASSEPSTPEAFF.

V gene TRBV7-9 combines with J gene TRBJ2-2; D gene uncertain. Trimming removed 6 bases from V and 8 bases from J, with 10 bases in between. CDR1 is SEHNR, CDR2 FQNEAQ, per germline (reference sequence). This CDR3 spans 12 amino acids. The DNA for the CDR3 is TGTGCCAGCAGGGACGACCGGGGGGAGCTGTTTTTT. Translation gives CASRDDRGELFF.

The chain is built from TRBV11-2 and TRBJ2-5; TRBD1 matches at 8 bases. This CDR3 region has 19 residues. J gave up 1 base and V 3 bases, and 16 bases lay outside the gene matches. CDR1 is SGHAT and CDR2 is FQNNGV in the germline V gene. The chain's CDR3 is CASSLGRDQDRELQETQYF. DNA of the CDR3: TGTGCCAGCAGCTTGGGGCGTGACCAGGACAGGGAACTCCAAGAGACCCAGTACTTC.

The chain carries TRBV7-9 and TRBJ2-5; 7 bases fit TRBD1. V shed 5 bases and J 0 bases; nucleotides not matched to a gene: 15. Per germline, CDR1 SEHNR and CDR2 FQNEAQ (reference sequence). The CDR3 length is 18 residues. The CDR3 sequence is CASSVGTTGPEYQETQYF. For the CDR3, the DNA is TGTGCCAGCAGCGTAGGGACGACAGGGCCCGAGTACCAAGAGACCCAGTACTTC. Full variable domain (rest looked up from reference TRBV7-9 and TRBJ2-5): DTGVSQNPRHKITKRGQNVTFRCDPISEHNRLYWYRQTLGQGPEFLTYFQNEAQLEKSRLLSDRFSAERPKGSFSTLEIQRTEQGDSAMYLCASSVGTTGPEYQETQYFGPGTRLLVL.

V is TRBV9 and J is TRBJ2-1, with D possibly matching TRBD2 (5 bases). CDR3 length: 19 amino acids. Germline assignment: CDR1 SGDLS and CDR2 YYNGEE. Trimming stripped 1 base from V and 3 bases from J, with 23 bases between. CDR3 sequence (DNA): TGTGCCAGCAGCGTATCTGTACTAGAGAGACTAAATCACTACAATGAGCAGTTCTTC. Amino acids: CASSVSVLERLNHYNEQFF. The entire variable domain, with the rest obtained from reference TRBV9 and TRBJ2-1, is as follows: DSGVTQTPKHLITATGQRVTLRCSPRSGDLSVYWYQQSLDQGLQFLIQYYNGEERAKGNILERFSAQQFPDLHSELNLSSLELGDSALYFCASSVSVLERLNHYNEQFFGPGTRLTVL.

This clone was observed a single time. This chain links TRBV27 with TRBJ2-3; 7 bases agree with TRBD1. CDR1 is MNHEY and CDR2 is SMNVEV in the germline V gene (reference sequence). There are 16 residues in the CDR3. The junction had 11 bases not matched to a gene; V was cut back by 6 bases and J by 2 bases. The CDR3 nucleotides read TGTGCCAGCAGCCACAGGGGTGGGTTAGTCACAGATACGCAGTATTTT. Encoded protein: CASSHRGGLVTDTQYF.

The chain couples TRBV10-3 to TRBJ2-2; D is possibly TRBD2 (5 bases). The length of the CDR3 is 14 residues. The V gene's germline CDR1 is ENHRY and CDR2 SYGVKD. Deletions cut 7 bases from V and 2 bases from J, with 11 bases between. This chain's CDR3 is CAINPGFNTGELFF. CDR3 DNA: TGTGCCATCAACCCGGGGTTCAACACCGGGGAGCTGTTTTTT.

The V call is TRBV5-1, the J call TRBJ2-5, with 10 bases fitting TRBD1. CDR1 SGHRS and CDR2 YFSETQ come from the germline V gene. The CDR3 is 16 residues long. J gave up 4 bases and V 4 bases, and 10 bases lay outside the gene matches. CDR3 loop: CASSDGTGVVIETQYF. Here the CDR3 DNA reads TGCGCCAGCAGCGACGGGACAGGGGTTGTAATAGAGACCCAGTACTTC.

This sequence joins TRBV18 and TRBJ2-3, with unresolved D. Trimming pared 1 base from V and 0 bases from J, leaving 14 bases between. Looked up from germline, CDR1 is KGHSH and CDR2 is LQKENI. This CDR3 region has 17 residues. The CDR3 sequence: CASSPRRPRSSTDTQYF. CDR3 bases: TGTGCCAGCTCACCACGGCGTCCGCGTTCTAGCACAGATACGCAGTATTTT.

The chain links TRBV29-1 to TRBJ2-7, with 8 bases lining up with TRBD2. The germline gives CDR1 SQVTM, CDR2 ANQGSEA. The CDR3 sequence is 12 residues long. V trimming: 3 bases; J trimming: 7 bases; junction bases outside the gene matches: 5. In DNA, the CDR3 is TGCAGCGTTGAGGGCCCGGGAGGGGAGCAGTACTTC. This encodes CSVEGPGGEQYF.

The rearrangement uses TRBV29-1 and TRBJ2-1, with a possible D match to TRBD1 (5 bases). V lost 7 bases and J 0 bases, leaving 16 bases between the germline ends. The V gene's germline CDR1 is SQVTM and CDR2 ANQGSEA. This CDR3 has 15 residues. CDR3 DNA: TGCAGCGCGGACCCGGCTGACAGCTCCTACAATGAGCAGTTCTTC. Translation gives CSADPADSSYNEQFF.

V is TRBV10-2 and J is TRBJ2-3; the D is unclear. This CDR3 spans 14 amino acids. Germline-derived CDR1 and CDR2 are WSHSY and SAAADI. V was shortened by 0 bases and J by 7 bases, with 11 bases between the two germline ends. Written as DNA, the CDR3 is TGCGCCAGCAGTGAGTCTACCCCGTGGAATACGCAGTATTTT. Translated: CASSESTPWNTQYF.